Here is one T cell receptor (beta chain) with its context. Reverse transcription of all isolated RNA meant that expressed TCRB transcripts were sequenced. This table comes from immunoSEQ multiplex PCR, and its TCRdb copy is limited to in-frame clones, with some not included. The profile covers about 150,000 clones, with approximately 8.1% appearing a single time and 0.55% to 0.75% taken by the ten largest. The ends were cut back, 4 bases at V and 3 bases at J, with 15 bases in the middle. Germline CDR1 and CDR2: SGHAT and FQNNGV. The CDR3 length is 15 residues. The record originates from a study of beta chain features in type 1 diabetes.

This rearrangement joins TRBV11-2 to TRBJ1-2, with D maybe TRBD1 (5 bases). The sequenced sample consisted of central memory CD4+ T cells from blood. This sequence was found in a young man in good health. CDR3 bases: TGTGCCAGCAGCTCGACGATAACAGGTTACTATGGCTACACCTTC. It codes for CASSSTITGYYGYTF.